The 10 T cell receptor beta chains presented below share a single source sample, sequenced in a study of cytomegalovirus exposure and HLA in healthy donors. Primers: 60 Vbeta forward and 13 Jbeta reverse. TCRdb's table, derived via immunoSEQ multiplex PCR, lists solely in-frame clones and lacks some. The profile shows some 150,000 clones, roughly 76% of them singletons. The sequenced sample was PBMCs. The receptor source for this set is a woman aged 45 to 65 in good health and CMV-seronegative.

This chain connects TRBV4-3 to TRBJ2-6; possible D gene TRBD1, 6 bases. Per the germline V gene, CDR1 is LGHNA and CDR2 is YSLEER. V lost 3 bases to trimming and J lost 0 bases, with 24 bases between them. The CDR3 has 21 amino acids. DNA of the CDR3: TGCGCCAGCAGCCACCCAAAGGGCAGACAGGCCCAGGACTCTGGGGCCAACGTCCTGACTTTC. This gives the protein CASSHPKGRQAQDSGANVLTF.

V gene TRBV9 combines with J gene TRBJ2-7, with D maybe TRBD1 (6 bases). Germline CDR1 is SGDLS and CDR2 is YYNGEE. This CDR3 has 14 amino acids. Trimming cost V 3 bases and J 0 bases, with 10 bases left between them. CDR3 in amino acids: CASSGGQSSYEQYF. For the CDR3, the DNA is TGTGCCAGCAGCGGGGGGCAGAGCTCCTACGAGCAGTACTTC.

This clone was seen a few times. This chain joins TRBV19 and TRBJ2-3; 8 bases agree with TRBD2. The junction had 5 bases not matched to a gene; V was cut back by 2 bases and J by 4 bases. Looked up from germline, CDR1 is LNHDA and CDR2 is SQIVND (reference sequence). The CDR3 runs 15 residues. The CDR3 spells CASSITSGYSDTQYF. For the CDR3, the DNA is TGTGCCAGTAGTATAACTAGCGGATACTCAGATACGCAGTATTTT.

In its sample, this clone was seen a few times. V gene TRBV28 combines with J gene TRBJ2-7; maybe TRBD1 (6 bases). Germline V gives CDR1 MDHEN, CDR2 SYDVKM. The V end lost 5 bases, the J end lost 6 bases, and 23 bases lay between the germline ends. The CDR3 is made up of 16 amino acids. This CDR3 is CASSPPTGGRRLEQYF. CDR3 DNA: TGTGCCAGCAGTCCACCGACAGGCGGCCGCCGGCTCGAGCAGTACTTC. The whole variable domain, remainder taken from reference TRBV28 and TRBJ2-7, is DVKVTQSSRYLVKRTGEKVFLECVQDMDHENMFWYRQDPGLGLRLIYFSYDVKMKEKGDIPEGYSVSREKKERFSLILESASTNQTSMYLCASSPPTGGRRLEQYFGPGTRLTVT.

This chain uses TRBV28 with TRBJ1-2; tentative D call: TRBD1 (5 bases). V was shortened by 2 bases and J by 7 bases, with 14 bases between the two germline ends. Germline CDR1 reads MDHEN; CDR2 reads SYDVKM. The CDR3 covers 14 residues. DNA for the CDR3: TGTGCCAGCAGTTTAGGGGGGACGGAAACTGGCTACACCTTC. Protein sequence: CASSLGGTETGYTF.

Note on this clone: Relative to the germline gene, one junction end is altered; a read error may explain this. CDR3 in amino acids: CSSSYRGVSNYGYTF. In nucleotides, the CDR3 is TGTTCCAGCAGCTACCGGGGGGTCTCTAACTATGGCTACACCTTC. The chain links TRBV7-9 to TRBJ1-2, with D perhaps TRBD1 (5 bases). From germline, CDR1 is SEHNR and CDR2 FQNEAQ (reference sequence). This CDR3 has 15 amino acids.

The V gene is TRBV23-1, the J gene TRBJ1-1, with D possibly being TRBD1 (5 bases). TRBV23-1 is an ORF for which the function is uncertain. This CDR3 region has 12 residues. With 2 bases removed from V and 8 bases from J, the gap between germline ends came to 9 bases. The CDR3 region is CASSQRTIEAFF. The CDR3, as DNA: TGCGCCAGCAGTCAACGGACAATAGAAGCTTTCTTT.

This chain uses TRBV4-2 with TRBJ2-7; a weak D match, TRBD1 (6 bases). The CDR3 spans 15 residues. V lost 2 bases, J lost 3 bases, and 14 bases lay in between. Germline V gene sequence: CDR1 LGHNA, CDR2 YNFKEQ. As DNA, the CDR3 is TGTGCCAGCAGCCAATATCGGGACACCTACTACGAGCAGTACTTC. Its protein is CASSQYRDTYYEQYF.

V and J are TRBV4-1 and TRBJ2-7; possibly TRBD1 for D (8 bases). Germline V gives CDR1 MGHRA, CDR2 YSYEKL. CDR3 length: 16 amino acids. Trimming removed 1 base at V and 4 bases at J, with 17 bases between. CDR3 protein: CASSQAGQGGSYEQYF. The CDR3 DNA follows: TGCGCCAGCAGCCAAGCCGGACAGGGAGGGTCTTACGAGCAGTACTTC.

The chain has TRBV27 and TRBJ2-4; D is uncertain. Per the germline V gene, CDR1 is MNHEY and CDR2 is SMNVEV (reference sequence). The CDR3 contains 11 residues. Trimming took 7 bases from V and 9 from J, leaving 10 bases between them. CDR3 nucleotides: TGTGCCAGCACTAAACCAAGCATTCAGTACTTC. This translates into CASTKPSIQYF.